These T cell receptor beta chains were read from a single sample in a study of cytomegalovirus exposure and HLA in healthy donors. Generated by immunoSEQ multiplex PCR, the TCRdb table keeps only in-frame clones and is missing some. The repertoire holds 120,000 to 150,000 clones, with roughly 80% as singletons. Sequenced: PBMCs. All receptors derive from a male donor in good health and CMV-seronegative. Each CDR3 is given with its conserved first and last residue. Fields, in order: D gene, clone size, J gene, V gene, CDR3 DNA, CDR3 protein. The D gene is left open where the match is weak. Not every row has a clone size; where given, it reads once, few, many or a size class.

>.|.|TRBJ2-3|TRBV28
TGTGCCAGCAGCAGTTTTTCTAGTTTGCCGGGAGAAACAGATACGCAGTATTTT
CASSSFSSLPGETDTQYF
>TRBD2|.|TRBJ2-7|TRBV5-6
TGTGCCAGCAGCTTGGGGTCGGGGGGACTCTTCATCTTC
CASSLGSGGLFIF
>.|.|TRBJ2-1|TRBV28
TGTGCCAGCAGTTTAGCCAGGGAGGATGAGCAGTTCTTC
CASSLAREDEQFF
>.|few|TRBJ1-2|TRBV6-5
TGTGCCAGCAGTTCCTATAACTATGGCTACACCTTC
CASSSYNYGYTF
>TRBD2|.|TRBJ2-3|TRBV7-9
TGTGCCGCACGCGGGGGGTCGGGTACAGATACGCAGTATTTT
CAARGGSGTDTQYF
>TRBD2|.|TRBJ2-2|TRBV4-2
TGTGCCAGCAGCTTCACTAGCGGGGCGTCCGGGGAGCTGTTTTTT
CASSFTSGASGELFF
>.|few|TRBJ1-1|TRBV27
TGTGCCAGCAGTTCGGTTGGAGCAGCTTTCTTT
CASSSVGAAFF
>.|.|TRBJ2-1|TRBV9
TGTGCCAGCAGCGTAGGTCCGGACAGCTCCTACAATGAGCAGTTCTTC
CASSVGPDSSYNEQFF
>TRBD2|.|TRBJ2-7|TRBV7-2
TGTGCCAGCAGCCAAAGGGCTAGCGGGAGTCAGGGGTCCTACGAGCAGTACTTC
CASSQRASGSQGSYEQYF
>.|.|TRBJ2-1|TRBV2
TGTGCCAGCAGTGAAGCACTATTGCCGTGGTTCTTC
CASSEALLPWFF
>.|.|TRBJ1-1|TRBV18
TGTGCCAGCTCACGACCGGGGGGGACTGAAGCTTTCTTT
CASSRPGGTEAFF
>.|.|TRBJ2-4|TRBV9
TGTGCCAGCAGCCTTGGGAGAGCCAAAAACATTCAGTACTTC
CASSLGRAKNIQYF
>TRBD1|.|TRBJ1-5|TRBV15
TGTGCCACCAGCAGACCTGGACAGGGCCATAGCAATCAGCCCCAGCATTTT
CATSRPGQGHSNQPQHF
>TRBD1|once|TRBJ2-7|TRBV28
TGTGCCAGCACGCCTGGACAGGCCTACGAGCAGTACTTC
CASTPGQAYEQYF
>TRBD1|.|TRBJ1-1|TRBV29-1
TGCAGCGTTGAAGCATCCGGTTTGGACAGGGGGGGATTGAACACTGAAGCTTTCTTT
CSVEASGLDRGGLNTEAFF
>.|.|TRBJ2-3|TRBV5-1
TGCGCCAGCAGCTTGAGGGGTACGGATACGCAGTATTTT
CASSLRGTDTQYF
>.|.|TRBJ1-2|TRBV6-5
TGTGCCAGCAGTACCCGCGGGAAAGGGTCTGGCTACACCTTC
CASSTRGKGSGYTF
>TRBD1|.|TRBJ2-6|TRBV13
TGTGCCAGCAGCTTAGCCACAGGGGGCGGTGGGGCCAACGTCCTGACTTTC
CASSLATGGGGANVLTF
>TRBD2|.|TRBJ2-1|TRBV19
TGTGCCAGTAGTCTAAACGTAGCGGGAGGGCCCAACAATGAGCAGTTCTTC
CASSLNVAGGPNNEQFF
>TRBD1|.|TRBJ2-7|TRBV6-5
TGTGCCACCCGCCCGGGACAGGGGTCTCACGAGCAGTACTTC
CATRPGQGSHEQYF
>TRBD1|.|TRBJ2-3|TRBV18
TGTGCCAGCTCACCAGCGGGACAGGGAGCCGGCTACACAGATACGCAGTATTTT
CASSPAGQGAGYTDTQYF
>TRBD1|.|TRBJ2-2|TRBV18
TGTGCCAGCTCACTCAGACAGGGAAACACCGGGGAGCTGTTTTTT
CASSLRQGNTGELFF
>.|.|TRBJ1-2|TRBV6-1
TGTGCCAGCAGCCTACCCGGGGGAGATGGCTACACCTTC
CASSLPGGDGYTF
>TRBD2|.|TRBJ2-1|TRBV5-1
TGCGCCAGCAGCCCTAGCGGGGCACCCTACAATGAGCAGTTCTTC
CASSPSGAPYNEQFF
>.|.|TRBJ1-2|TRBV6-5
TGTGCCAGCAGTGACGGGACTTCCTGGGGGTCCTACACCTTC
CASSDGTSWGSYTF
>.|few|TRBJ2-7|TRBV27
TGTGCCAGTAGTTTAAGGGAGAAGACGGCATACGAGCAGTACTTC
CASSLREKTAYEQYF
>.|few|TRBJ2-5|TRBV19
TGTGCCAGTAGTATGAGGGCCGCGGAGACCCAGTACTTC
CASSMRAAETQYF
>.|.|TRBJ2-2|TRBV6-4
TGTGCCAGCAGTGACGGGCTGGCCACCGGGGAGCTGTTTTTT
CASSDGLATGELFF
>TRBD2|.|TRBJ2-7|TRBV28
TGTGCCAGCAGTGCGGGCCAGGGACTAGCCCGCCCCTACGAGCAGTACTTC
CASSAGQGLARPYEQYF
>TRBD2|.|TRBJ2-3|TRBV5-1
TGCGCCAGCAGCTTGGCCCGACTAGCGGGCACAGATACGCAGTATTTT
CASSLARLAGTDTQYF
>TRBD2|.|TRBJ2-7|TRBV19
TGTGCCAGTAGTATAGCGGGGGGACGATACGAGCAGTACTTC
CASSIAGGRYEQYF
>.|once|TRBJ2-2|TRBV7-6
TGTGCCAGCAGCTTACCCGGACGGAGCGGGACCGGGGAGCTGTTTTTT
CASSLPGRSGTGELFF
>.|.|TRBJ2-2|TRBV5-1
TGCGCCAGCTCCGGCAGACTGAACACCGGGGAGCTGTTTTTT
CASSGRLNTGELFF
>TRBD1|.|TRBJ2-4|TRBV6-5
TGTGCCAGCAGTTCAGTGCCGACAGGGGACATTCAGTACTTC
CASSSVPTGDIQYF
>.|.|TRBJ2-2|TRBV9
TGTGCCAGCAGCTCTTTAGCGGGACAGATCACCGGGGAGCTGTTTTTT
CASSSLAGQITGELFF
>.|.|TRBJ2-2|TRBV19
TGTGCCAGTAGTATAGATGAGGGGGCCGGGGAGCTGTTTTTT
CASSIDEGAGELFF
>.|once|TRBJ1-5|TRBV7-3
TGTGCCAGCAGCTTAGTTAGTGGTAAGACCCAGCATTTT
CASSLVSGKTQHF
>.|.|TRBJ2-3|TRBV7-9
TGTGCCAGCAGCGCCGGGGGTTTCCGATACACAGATACGCAGTATTTT
CASSAGGFRYTDTQYF
>TRBD1|.|TRBJ1-4|TRBV11-2
TGTGCCAGCAGTTGGACAGGGGCATGGGGTGAAAAACTGTTTTTT
CASSWTGAWGEKLFF
>TRBD1|.|TRBJ1-1|TRBV28
TGTGCCAGCAGTCCCCAGGGGGATTGGGCTGAAGCTTTCTTT
CASSPQGDWAEAFF
>TRBD1|.|TRBJ1-1|TRBV11-2
TGTGCCAGCAGCTTACAGGGGGCTGGCACTGAAGCTTTCTTT
CASSLQGAGTEAFF
>TRBD2|once|TRBJ2-2|TRBV19
TGTGCCAGTACTTCCGGACGGGGGGGCTCTCACACCGGGGAGCTGTTTTTT
CASTSGRGGSHTGELFF
>.|.|TRBJ2-5|TRBV5-1
TGCGCCAGCAGCTTGGAGTCAACCCCGAGGGTCGCCCAGTACTTC
CASSLESTPRVAQYF
>.|once|TRBJ1-6|TRBV19
TGTGCCAGTACCCGAACAGGGTATAATTCACCCCTCCACTTT
CASTRTGYNSPLHF
>.|.|TRBJ2-1|TRBV13
TGTGCCAGCAGTGAAAACCCCGGGATTAGGTACAATGAGCAGTTCTTC
CASSENPGIRYNEQFF
>TRBD2|.|TRBJ2-5|TRBV9
TGTGCCAGCAGCGCGGGACTAGCGGGAGCAGAGACCCAGTACTTC
CASSAGLAGAETQYF
>TRBD2|.|TRBJ2-7|TRBV7-9
TGTGCCAGCAGCTTAGATAACGGGAGGGCCCTCGGGTACGAGCAGTACTTC
CASSLDNGRALGYEQYF
>TRBD2|.|TRBJ2-1|TRBV19
TGTGCCAGTAGTACCGCCGGGACTAGCCTCTACAATGAGCAGTTCTTC
CASSTAGTSLYNEQFF
>.|.|TRBJ2-1|TRBV5-4
TGTGCCAGCAGCTTCGGCGGGTCGCCCCTCAACAATGAGCAGTTCTTC
CASSFGGSPLNNEQFF
>.|.|TRBJ2-2|TRBV7-7
TGTGCCAGCAGCCTCCGGGGGGCGGCCGGGGAGCTGTTTTTT
CASSLRGAAGELFF
>.|.|TRBJ2-3|TRBV7-2
TGTGCCAGCAGCGTCTGGGCAGTCCGCACAGATACGCAGTATTTT
CASSVWAVRTDTQYF
>.|once|TRBJ2-1|TRBV7-9
TGTGCCAGCACTCAGGGACTTCTCAATGAGCAGTTCTTC
CASTQGLLNEQFF
>TRBD2|few|TRBJ2-5|TRBV14
TGTGCCAGCAGCCACCTAGCGGGAGGGGCGGAGACCCAGTACTTC
CASSHLAGGAETQYF
>TRBD2|.|TRBJ2-7|TRBV4-2
TGTGCCAGCAGCCAAGTCGGGTTCTCAGTTGCGGGAGTTATGTACGAGCAGTACTTC
CASSQVGFSVAGVMYEQYF
>.|.|TRBJ1-5|TRBV28
TGTGCCAGCAGTGGACTATTGGGAAGCAATCAGCCCCAGCATTTT
CASSGLLGSNQPQHF
>TRBD1|.|TRBJ1-5|TRBV11-3
TGTGCCAGCAGACAGACAGGGAATCAGCCCCAGCATTTT
CASRQTGNQPQHF
>TRBD2|.|TRBJ2-1|TRBV5-4
TGTGCCAGCAGCTTAGCGGGGGGAAAGTACAATGAGCAGTTCTTC
CASSLAGGKYNEQFF